Listed here are 13 T cell receptor beta chains from one sample, sequenced in a study of human T cells and chemical hapten exposure. TCRdb ran MiXCR on the RACE reads and lists one entry per CDR3 protein. The sample yields more than 110,000 distinct CDR3 sequences, 12% seen once. As for time point: patch test 2, 6 weeks after DPC sensitization. Treatment reported: therapeutic diphenylcyclopropenone sensitization with weekly scalp DPC. This specimen was whole blood, taken in connection with sensitization to the hapten diphenylcyclopropenone (DPC). The receptors were sampled from a woman aged 50 to 65 with alopecia areata. Some clones in this sample may be carry-over from other donors' samples.

In nucleotides, the CDR3 is TGTGCCAGCCTCCGGGACAGCCCGGGGGTCTACGAGCAGTACTTC. Translating gives CASLRDSPGVYEQYF. V gene TRBV21-1 combines with J gene TRBJ2-7; the table's D call, TRBD1, was not checked against the DNA. TRBV21-1 is a documented pseudogene. The CDR3 is 15 residues long.

This clonotype has a handful of counts. This rearrangement joins TRBV12-3 or TRBV12-4 to TRBJ2-2; D is unclear. Deletions cut 5 bases from V and 3 bases from J, with 13 bases between. The CDR3 runs 15 residues. This chain's CDR3 is CASSPDPVDTGELFF. CDR3 nucleotides: TGTGCCAGCAGTCCCGACCCGGTCGACACCGGGGAGCTGTTTTTT.

The chain uses TRBV6-6 and TRBJ2-1; D may be TRBD2 (6 bases). This CDR3 spans 13 amino acids. Trimming cost V 2 bases and J 6 bases, with 8 bases left between them. Germline lookup yields CDR1 MNHNY and CDR2 SVGAGI (reference sequence). The CDR3 bases are TGTGCCAGCAGTTACGTGGGGGGCAATGAGCAGTTCTTC. Translating gives CASSYVGGNEQFF.

This clonotype was observed a handful of times. The chain is built from TRBV6-1 and TRBJ1-1; possible D gene TRBD1, 6 bases. CDR3 length: 14 amino acids. Trimming cost V 6 bases and J 5 bases, with 16 bases left between them. The germline V gene encodes CDR1 MNHNS and CDR2 SASEGT. The CDR3 loop is CASRLRGSGTEAFF. CDR3 sequence (DNA): TGTGCCAGCAGGCTCAGGGGTAGTGGGACTGAAGCTTTCTTT.

In this sample, this clonotype turned up a few times. The genes are TRBV5-6 and TRBJ1-1, with 7 bases lining up with TRBD1. This CDR3 is built from 17 residues. Germline CDR1 and CDR2: SGHDT and YYEEEE. With V trimmed by 4 bases and J by 4 bases, 16 bases remained unmatched. The CDR3 spells CASSLQGGARRGTEAFF. CDR3 DNA: TGTGCCAGCAGCCTTCAGGGGGGCGCGCGCAGGGGCACTGAAGCTTTCTTT.

This clonotype was found a few times. The rearrangement links TRBV7-2 to TRBJ2-7; 11 bases line up with TRBD2. Germline CDR1 SGHTA, CDR2 FQGNSA. The CDR3 has 16 amino acids. The trim removed 0 bases at V and 4 bases at J, leaving 5 bases unmatched. The CDR3 is CASSLAVAGGPYEQYF. The CDR3 coding sequence is TGTGCCAGCAGCTTAGCAGTAGCGGGAGGGCCGTACGAGCAGTACTTC.

For the CDR3, the DNA is TGTGCCAGCAGTTTAGAGGGGGGGCATACGCAGTATTTT. It codes for CASSLEGGHTQYF. The J gene is TRBJ2-3, the V gene TRBV27; maybe TRBD2 (7 bases). The CDR3 covers 13 residues. The V gene lost 2 bases and the J gene lost 7 bases, with 10 bases spanning the gap. CDR1 and CDR2 (germline): MNHEY, SMNVEV (reference sequence).

The V and J genes are TRBV29-1 and TRBJ1-1; D is unclear. The CDR3 sequence is 13 residues long. Germline V gene sequence: CDR1 SQVTM, CDR2 ANQGSEA. The ends were cut back, 8 bases at V and 3 bases at J, with 16 bases in the middle. The CDR3 sequence is CSSDLLRDTEAFF. The DNA of the CDR3 is TGCAGCTCTGACCTATTGAGGGACACTGAAGCTTTCTTT.

This clonotype was seen repeatedly, ten times or more. This chain joins TRBV21-1 and TRBJ2-1; TRBD2, the D gene given by the table, was not confirmed from the DNA. TRBV21-1 is a known pseudogene. CDR3 length: 15 residues. For the CDR3, the DNA is TGTATCAGCACTTCTAGCGAGAGCTCCTACAATGAGCAGTTCTTC. Translating gives CISTSSESSYNEQFF.

A few counts support this clonotype. This sequence joins TRBV29-1 and TRBJ2-1; D unclear. Looked up from germline, CDR1 is SQVTM and CDR2 is ANQGSEA. Trimming took off 3 bases at V and 2 bases at J, with 11 bases between the two ends. The CDR3 has 14 residues. The CDR3 region has the DNA TGCAGCGTTGAGGGGTTCGGCCCCTACAATGAGCAGTTCTTC. Translating gives CSVEGFGPYNEQFF.

The chain has TRBV7-2 and TRBJ1-2; the match to TRBD1 covers 8 bases. J was trimmed by 8 bases and V by 5 bases; bases with no gene match: 7. The length of the CDR3 is 13 residues. The germline CDR1 and CDR2 sequences are SGHTA and FQGNSA. CDR3 DNA: TGTGCCAGCAGCCCCCGACAGGGGAGCGGCTACACCTTC. Translation gives CASSPRQGSGYTF. Supplemented by reference TRBV7-2 and TRBJ1-2, the full variable domain reads GAGVSQSPSNKVTEKGKDVELRCDPISGHTALYWYRQSLGQGLEFLIYFQGNSAPDKSGLPSDRFSAERTGGSVSTLTIQRTQQEDSAVYLCASSPRQGSGYTFGSGTRLTVV.

Only a few counts were recorded for this clonotype. V usage is TRBV7-2 and J usage is TRBJ2-3; D may be TRBD2 (6 bases). The V gene's germline CDR1 is SGHTA and CDR2 FQGNSA. This CDR3 region has 16 residues. V was shortened by 5 bases and J by 1 base, with 16 bases between the two germline ends. This CDR3 reads CASSNRRGGGTDTQYF. In nucleotides, the CDR3 is TGTGCCAGCAGCAATCGTCGTGGCGGGGGCACAGATACGCAGTATTTT.

V is TRBV29-1 and J is TRBJ2-2; 8 bases line up with TRBD1. There are 12 residues in the CDR3. V lost 5 bases and J lost 6; bases outside the gene matches: 2. CDR1 and CDR2 (germline): SQVTM, ANQGSEA. CDR3 amino acids: CSVYRGAGELFF. CDR3 DNA sequence: TGCAGCGTTTACAGGGGGGCCGGGGAGCTGTTTTTT.